This section outlines one T cell receptor (beta chain) sequence together with its context. The data belong to a study of control samples from healthy donors and cancer patients. Sequencing was performed with immunoSEQ multiplex PCR; in TCRdb, only in-frame clones are kept and a portion is missing. Of about 120,000 clones in the sample, approximately 92% were seen once. The J segment lost 4 bases and the V segment lost 6 bases, leaving 5 bases of the junction unmatched. This CDR3 spans 14 amino acids. Looked up from germline, CDR1 is SGHRS and CDR2 is YFSETQ. The rearrangement uses TRBV5-1 and TRBJ2-7; 12 positions match TRBD2. The sequence was obtained from a woman between 50 and 59 years old in good health. The sample comprised blood. The CDR3 is CASTSGTSGYEQYF. CDR3 bases: TGCGCCAGCACCTCAGGGACTAGCGGGTACGAGCAGTACTTC.